The present T cell receptor beta chain was sequenced within a study of cytomegalovirus exposure and HLA in healthy donors. Whole-study context: Unique TCRs from HLA-typed donors, roughly 87 million of them, were held in an early data release.

The study sampled nominally healthy donors, though unrecorded immune exposures were likely. PCR used 60 Vbeta primers and 13 Jbeta primers. Study processing details: A follow-up analysis tallied 60 million to 85 million unique TCR beta chains, roughly 11 million shared. TCRdb's copy holds only in-frame clones and misses some; the assay was immunoSEQ multiplex PCR. That table is the source of V, J and clone size, and D and trimming were worked out from the DNA. The sample shows 150,000 to 170,000 clones, around 75% of them seen only once. The V gene's germline CDR1 is KGHSH and CDR2 LQKENI. This CDR3 spans 16 amino acids. V lost 6 bases to trimming and J lost 2 bases, with 17 bases between them. As concerns this clone: What it binds is unknown.

Study results and limitations: A later analysis by the authors found several of the most significant clusters apparently linked to common viral pathogens.

This clonotype was sampled from a man aged 30 to 45 in good health and CMV-seropositive. The sample consisted of PBMCs. V usage is TRBV18 and J usage is TRBJ1-3, with D possibly matching TRBD1 (5 bases). CDR3 DNA sequence: TGTGCCAGCTCCCTCTCCCGGGGGGAGACTGGAAACACCATATATTTT. It is translated as CASSLSRGETGNTIYF.